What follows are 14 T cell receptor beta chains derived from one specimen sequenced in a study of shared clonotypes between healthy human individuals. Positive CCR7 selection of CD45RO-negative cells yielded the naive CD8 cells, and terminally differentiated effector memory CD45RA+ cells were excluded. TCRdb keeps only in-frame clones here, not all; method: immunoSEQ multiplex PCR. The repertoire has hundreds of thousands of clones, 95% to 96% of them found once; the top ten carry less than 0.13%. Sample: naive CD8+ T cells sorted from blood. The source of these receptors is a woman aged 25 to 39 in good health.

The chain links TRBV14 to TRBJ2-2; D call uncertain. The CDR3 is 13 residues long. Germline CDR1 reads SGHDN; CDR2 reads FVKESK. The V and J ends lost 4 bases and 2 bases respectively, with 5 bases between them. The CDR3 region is CASSPINTGELFF. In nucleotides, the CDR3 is TGTGCCAGCAGCCCTATCAACACCGGGGAGCTGTTTTTT.

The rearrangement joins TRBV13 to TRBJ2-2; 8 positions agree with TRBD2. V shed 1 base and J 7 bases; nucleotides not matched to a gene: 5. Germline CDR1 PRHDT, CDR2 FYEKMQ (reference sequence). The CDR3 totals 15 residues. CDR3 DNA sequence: TGTGCCAGCAGCTTAGTTGCGGGAGGTTTCGGGGAGCTGTTTTTT. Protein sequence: CASSLVAGGFGELFF.

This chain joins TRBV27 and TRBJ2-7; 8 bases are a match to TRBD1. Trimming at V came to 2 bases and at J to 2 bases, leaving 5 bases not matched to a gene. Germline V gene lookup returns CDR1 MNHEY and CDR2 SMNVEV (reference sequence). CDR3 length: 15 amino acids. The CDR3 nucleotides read TGTGCCAGCAGTTTAGCCGGGACAGGAACCTACGAGCAGTACTTC. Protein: CASSLAGTGTYEQYF.

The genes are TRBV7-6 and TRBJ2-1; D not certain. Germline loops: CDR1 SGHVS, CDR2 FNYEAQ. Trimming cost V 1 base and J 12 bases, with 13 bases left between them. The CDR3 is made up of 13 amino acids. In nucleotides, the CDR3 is TGTGCCAGCAGCTTAGGGAGACAAGAAAGGCAGTTCTTC. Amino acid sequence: CASSLGRQERQFF.

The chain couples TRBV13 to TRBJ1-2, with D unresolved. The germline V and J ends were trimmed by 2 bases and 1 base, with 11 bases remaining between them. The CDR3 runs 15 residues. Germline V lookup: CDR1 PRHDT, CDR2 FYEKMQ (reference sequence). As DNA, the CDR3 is TGTGCCAGCAGCTTAAACCCGTCCTTTAACTATGGCTACACCTTC. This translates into CASSLNPSFNYGYTF.

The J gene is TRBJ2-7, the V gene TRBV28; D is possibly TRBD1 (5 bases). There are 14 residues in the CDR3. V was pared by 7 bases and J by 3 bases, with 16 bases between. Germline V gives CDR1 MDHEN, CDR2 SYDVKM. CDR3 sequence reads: CASKLQGRGYEQYF. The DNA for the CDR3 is TGTGCCAGCAAACTTCAGGGAAGGGGCTACGAGCAGTACTTC. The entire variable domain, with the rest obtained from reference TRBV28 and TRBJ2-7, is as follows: DVKVTQSSRYLVKRTGEKVFLECVQDMDHENMFWYRQDPGLGLRLIYFSYDVKMKEKGDIPEGYSVSREKKERFSLILESASTNQTSMYLCASKLQGRGYEQYFGPGTRLTVT.

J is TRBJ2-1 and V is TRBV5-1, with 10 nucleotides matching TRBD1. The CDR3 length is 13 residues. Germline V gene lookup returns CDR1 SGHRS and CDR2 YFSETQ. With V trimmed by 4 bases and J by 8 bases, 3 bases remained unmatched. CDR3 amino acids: CASSGDRGDEQFF. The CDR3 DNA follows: TGCGCCAGCAGCGGGGACAGGGGTGATGAGCAGTTCTTC.

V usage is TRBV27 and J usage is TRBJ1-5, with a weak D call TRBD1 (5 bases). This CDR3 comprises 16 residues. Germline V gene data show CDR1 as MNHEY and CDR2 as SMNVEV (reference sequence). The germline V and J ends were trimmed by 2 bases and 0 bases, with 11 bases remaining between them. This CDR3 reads CASSLAGQNSNQPQHF. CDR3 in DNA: TGTGCCAGCAGTTTAGCGGGGCAGAATAGCAATCAGCCCCAGCATTTT.

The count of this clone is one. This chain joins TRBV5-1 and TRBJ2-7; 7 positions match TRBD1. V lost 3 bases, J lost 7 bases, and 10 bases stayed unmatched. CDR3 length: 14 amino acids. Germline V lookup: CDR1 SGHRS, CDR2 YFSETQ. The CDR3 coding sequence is TGCGCCAGCAGCTCCGGGACAGCTTCTGAGGAGCAGTACTTC. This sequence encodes CASSSGTASEEQYF. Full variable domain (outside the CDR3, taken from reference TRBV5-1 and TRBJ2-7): KAGVTQTPRYLIKTRGQQVTLSCSPISGHRSVSWYQQTPGQGLQFLFEYFSETQRNKGNFPGRFSGRQFSNSRSEMNVSTLELGDSALYLCASSSGTASEEQYFGPGTRLTVT.

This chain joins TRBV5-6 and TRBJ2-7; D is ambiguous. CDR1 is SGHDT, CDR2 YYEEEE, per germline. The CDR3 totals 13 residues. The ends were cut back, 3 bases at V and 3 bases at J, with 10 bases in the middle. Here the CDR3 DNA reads TGTGCCAGCAGCTACAGCAGGCTCTACGAGCAGTACTTC. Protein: CASSYSRLYEQYF.

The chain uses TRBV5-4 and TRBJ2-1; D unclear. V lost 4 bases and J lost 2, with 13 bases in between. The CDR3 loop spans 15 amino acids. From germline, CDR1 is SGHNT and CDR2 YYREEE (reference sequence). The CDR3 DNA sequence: TGTGCCAGCAGCACCGAAATGGCGGCCTACAATGAGCAGTTCTTC. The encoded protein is CASSTEMAAYNEQFF.

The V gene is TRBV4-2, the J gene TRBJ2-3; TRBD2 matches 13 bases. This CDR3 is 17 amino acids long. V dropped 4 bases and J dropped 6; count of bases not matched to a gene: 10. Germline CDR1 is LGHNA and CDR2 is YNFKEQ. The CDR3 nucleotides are TGTGCCAGCAGCCTGGAGGGACTAGCGGGGCCTTATGATACGCAGTATTTT. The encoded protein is CASSLEGLAGPYDTQYF.

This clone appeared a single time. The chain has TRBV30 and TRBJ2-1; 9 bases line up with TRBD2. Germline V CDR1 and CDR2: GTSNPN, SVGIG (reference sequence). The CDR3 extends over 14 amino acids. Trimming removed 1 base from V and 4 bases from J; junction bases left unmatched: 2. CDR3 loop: CAWSATSGYNEQFF. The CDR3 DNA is TGTGCCTGGAGTGCGACTAGCGGATACAATGAGCAGTTCTTC. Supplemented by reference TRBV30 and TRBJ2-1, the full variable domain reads SQTIHQWPATLVQPVGSPLSLECTVEGTSNPNLYWYRQAAGRGLQLLFYSVGIGQISSEVPQNLSASRPQDRQFILSSKKLLLSDSGFYLCAWSATSGYNEQFFGPGTRLTVL.

CDR3 protein: CASSDRGSRTLSGNTIYF. The CDR3, as DNA: TGTGCCAGCAGTGACCGGGGGTCTAGAACTCTGTCTGGAAACACCATATATTTT. The rearrangement links TRBV2 to TRBJ1-3, with D possibly TRBD1 on 5 matching bases. Germline V lookup: CDR1 SNHLY, CDR2 FYNNEI. Trimming shortened V by 3 bases and J by 1 base, and 19 bases separated the two germline ends. There are 18 residues in the CDR3.